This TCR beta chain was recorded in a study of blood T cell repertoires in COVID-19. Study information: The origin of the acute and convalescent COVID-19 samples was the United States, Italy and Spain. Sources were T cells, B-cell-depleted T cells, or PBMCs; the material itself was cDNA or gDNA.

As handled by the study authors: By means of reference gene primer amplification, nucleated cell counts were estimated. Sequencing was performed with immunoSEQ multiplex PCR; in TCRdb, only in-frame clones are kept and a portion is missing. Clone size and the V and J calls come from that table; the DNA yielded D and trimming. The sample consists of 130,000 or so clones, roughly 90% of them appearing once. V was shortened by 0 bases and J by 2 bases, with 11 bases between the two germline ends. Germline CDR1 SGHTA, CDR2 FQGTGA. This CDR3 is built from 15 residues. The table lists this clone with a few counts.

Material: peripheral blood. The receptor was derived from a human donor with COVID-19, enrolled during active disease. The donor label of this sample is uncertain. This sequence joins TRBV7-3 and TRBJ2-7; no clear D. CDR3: CASSLTGGETYEQYF. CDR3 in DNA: TGTGCCAGCAGCTTAACCGGCGGAGAGACCTACGAGCAGTACTTC.